The clone carrying this T cell receptor beta chain showed up just a few times. The record originates from a study of T cells after yellow fever vaccination. A 5'RACE template-switching step, the method used to make TCR cDNA, added a universal primer site and UMIs. TCRdb itself ran the 5' RACE reads through MiXCR, one entry per CDR3 protein. The profile shows more than 350,000 distinct CDR3 sequences, roughly 12% of them singletons. The origin of this receptor is a man younger than 30 who received the YFV17D yellow fever vaccine. Sequenced here: PBMCs, sampled on the day of the first yellow fever vaccination.

The CDR3 spells CASSTRSRATGTWSYTF. The CDR3 bases are TGTGCCAGTAGTACTCGAAGCAGGGCCACGGGAACGTGGAGCTACACCTTC. The V gene is TRBV19, the J gene TRBJ1-2; D perhaps matches TRBD1 (5 bases). CDR3 length: 17 residues. Trimming pared 4 bases from V and 9 bases from J, leaving 27 bases between. In germline, CDR1 is LNHDA, CDR2 SQIVND (reference sequence).